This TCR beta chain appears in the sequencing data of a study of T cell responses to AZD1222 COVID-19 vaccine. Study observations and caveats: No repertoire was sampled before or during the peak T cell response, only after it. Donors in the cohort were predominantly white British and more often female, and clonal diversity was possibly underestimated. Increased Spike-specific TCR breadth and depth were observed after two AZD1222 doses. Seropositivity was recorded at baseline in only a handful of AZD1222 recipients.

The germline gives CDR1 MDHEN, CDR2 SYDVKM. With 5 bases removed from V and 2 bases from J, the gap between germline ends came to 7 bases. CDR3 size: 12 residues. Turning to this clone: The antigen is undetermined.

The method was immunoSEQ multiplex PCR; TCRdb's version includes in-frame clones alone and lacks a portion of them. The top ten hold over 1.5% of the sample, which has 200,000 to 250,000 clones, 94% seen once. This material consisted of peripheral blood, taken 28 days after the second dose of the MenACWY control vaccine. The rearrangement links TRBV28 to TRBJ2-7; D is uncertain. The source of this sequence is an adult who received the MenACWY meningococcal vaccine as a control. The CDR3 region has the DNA TGTGCCAGCAGTACCCCTACCTACGAGCAGTACTTC. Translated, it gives CASSTPTYEQYF. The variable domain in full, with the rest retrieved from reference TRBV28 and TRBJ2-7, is DVKVTQSSRYLVKRTGEKVFLECVQDMDHENMFWYRQDPGLGLRLIYFSYDVKMKEKGDIPEGYSVSREKKERFSLILESASTNQTSMYLCASSTPTYEQYFGPGTRLTVT.